These 2 T cell receptor beta chains were all obtained from the same sample, sequenced in a study of blood T cell repertoires in COVID-19. Produced via immunoSEQ multiplex PCR; TCRdb's table is partial and in-frame only. The data contain tens of thousands of clones, more than 80% of them singletons. Input material: peripheral blood. All receptors derive from a man older than 75 with acute or convalescent COVID-19.

The chain recombines TRBV28 with TRBJ1-5; 7 nucleotides line up with TRBD1. The germline V gene encodes CDR1 MDHEN and CDR2 SYDVKM. The V gene end was trimmed by 6 bases and the J gene end by 2 bases; junction bases not matched to a gene: 7. This CDR3 region has 15 residues. The CDR3 sequence: CASRRQGAGNQPQHF. DNA for the CDR3: TGTGCCAGCAGACGACAGGGTGCGGGCAATCAGCCCCAGCATTTT.

The gene calls are TRBV19 and TRBJ2-7, with TRBD1 matching 8 bases. After removal of 1 base from V and 2 bases from J, the junction contained 7 bases not matched to a gene. The CDR3 loop spans 16 amino acids. The V gene's germline CDR1 is LNHDA and CDR2 SQIVND (reference sequence). As DNA, the CDR3 is TGTGCCAGTAGTATAGTTGGGACAGGAAGGGCCTACGAGCAGTACTTC. This sequence encodes CASSIVGTGRAYEQYF.